This T cell receptor (beta chain) was sequenced for a study of cytomegalovirus exposure and HLA in healthy donors (dated by TCRdb to about 2017). For the wider study: An earlier analysis of some 500 of the donors reported 250 to 350 Gb of sequence data and some 100 million unique TCR beta sequences from 150 million to 200 million T cells. The study aimed to test whether cataloging public T cell receptors could reveal signatures of past pathogen exposure. In addition to the first cohort of about 650 subjects, a separate validation cohort of 120 different subjects was used. About five DR-DQ haplotypes were treated as single units for association and clustering because of strong linkage in the cohort. Rather than drawing on any new phenotypic data, the later analysis identified candidate immune exposures from TCR beta sequences and the way those sequences occurred across donors. Genome-wide SNP genotypes for about 55% of the roughly 670 donors were used in a later genetic analysis, which treated that subset as a discovery cohort. HLA typing covered class I and class II loci at four-digit resolution. The T cell repertoires of under 700 subjects were profiled by immunosequencing and related to cytomegalovirus serostatus. High-throughput TCR immunosequencing, statistical association of individual TCRs with disease status, and machine learning were combined to predict cytomegalovirus infection status. The genetic ancestry cluster associated with self-reported Caucasian donors included roughly four fifths of the 398 genotyped donors. All discovery cohort repertoires had been generated on a single sequencing platform. Typing coverage differed by locus: A, B, C, DRB1 and DQB1 were typed in about 629-630 donors, DQA1 in about 510, DPA1 in some 600, and DPB1 in 400 to 490. To decide whether each TCR beta V gene segment behaved as functional or pseudogenic, an earlier analysis of approximately 600 of the donors relied on high-throughput TCR beta sequencing. Donor age, sex, ethnicity and CMV serostatus were compiled together with the repertoire data. To study patterns of TCR occurrence, a later analysis re-analyzed previously published TCR beta repertoires from around 700 donors and added high-resolution HLA genotyping. Approximately 300 gigabases of sequencing data and tens of millions of unique TCR sequences were included in an early release covering several hundred HLA-typed donors. On average, roughly 250,000 unique TCR beta nucleotide sequences were sequenced per donor among roughly 430 genotyped donors of the cohort, with roughly a sixth of those sequences being non-productive.

The cohort comprised some 700 healthy bone marrow donors. Cohort members were all nominally healthy when sampled, although unrecorded immune exposures were likely present. The donor tested CMV seronegative and was one of the 352 seronegative cohort members. Every donor gave a peripheral blood sample, and the peripheral blood mononuclear cells from that sample were used for TCR beta sequencing. The Qiagen DNeasy Blood Extraction Kit was used to extract genomic DNA from the blood cell samples. Summary of the overall study and its limitations: Across donors, most TCR sequences were observed very rarely, whereas some public TCRs were present in many individuals. Sequencing depth was assumed to be roughly uniform across donors in the presence/absence analyses, though that assumption may not hold. Cytomegalovirus status was reported to be diagnosed by the classifier with high specificity and sensitivity in both the original and validation cohorts. According to the authors, the approach could potentially be generalized to other disease states and immunological phenotypes. Some IMGT-functional V segments, including TRBV6-2 and TRBV6-3, could not be told apart with the 87-base-pair reads, so those segments were excluded. In a later genetic analysis, a missense DCLRE1C variant was associated with V-gene and J-gene trimming of TCR beta chains, and the association was replicated in an independent cohort. When HLA alleles, especially DR and DQ, strongly co-occurred, TCR associations were difficult to assign to individual alleles. The study gave a list of more than 150 TCR beta chains associated with cytomegalovirus. An earlier analysis of approximately 500 of the donors showed that most TCR beta V segments appeared in productive rearrangements either about 87% or about 30% of the time, which broadly matched IMGT annotations. Linkage disequilibrium might explain the correlated functional status among segregating V segments, but an unknown experimental factor could not be excluded. In a later analysis, HLA-associated TCR beta chains showed more clonal expansion and lower generation probabilities than non-associated chains that were equally common. A cluster of highly shared sequence variants was judged likely to represent a technical artifact of the sequencing pipeline. A few of the identified cytomegalovirus-associated TCR beta chains were confirmed in vitro to be specific for cytomegalovirus antigens. According to a later analysis, parvovirus B19, influenza, CMV and Epstein-Barr virus appeared linked to several top co-occurrence clusters. Because counts were too low, approximately 15 rarely observed V segments, including chromosome 9 orphons, were excluded from the earlier analysis of 587 of the donors. For the cohort, immune exposure information was limited to CMV serostatus. According to a later genetic analysis, donors in an Asian-associated ancestry cluster had fewer N-insertions in productive TCRs than the approximately 630-donor mean. The cohort was sequenced for TCR beta chains only, and without alpha or paired-chain data the features that could be detected were limited. HLA typing was unavailable for some donors at each locus, so association tests used only the typed subset. A further reported finding was that TCR beta sequences accurately predicted the HLA-A and HLA-B alleles for most subjects in the first cohort. A later analysis found that TCR association rates varied across HLA loci, with DRB1 alleles showing the most associated TCRs and HLA-C alleles the fewest. A later analysis associated about 17,000 TCR beta sequences with specific HLA alleles at a false discovery rate of 0.05. Most CMV-associated TCR beta chains appeared to be HLA-restricted in a later analysis, and the HLA associations seemed to be driven largely by CMV exposure.

From its cysteine to its phenylalanine, the CDR3 spans 17 amino acids. Of the read, only the CDR3 DNA is kept; its 51 bases are in frame from base 1. Cut back by 3 bases and 0 bases, the V and J ends lie 18 bases apart. The germline V gene specifies SGHRS as CDR1 and YFSETQ as CDR2. Points on this clone: It has no known antigen specificity. It has no much larger one-base neighbor in the sample; base qualities were not kept.

To prepare the library, the immunoSEQ multiplex PCR assay was applied. For the multiplex PCR, a mixture combining 60 forward primers for TCR Vbeta segments and 13 reverse primers for TCR Jbeta segments was used. A multiplex PCR assay on genomic DNA amplified the CDR3 region of rearranged TCR beta genes. The amplified TCR beta libraries were sequenced on the Illumina HiSeq System as 87-base-pair reads. The study's own analysis went as follows. A later analysis counted approximately 74 million unique TCR beta chains across the 666 repertoires, and about 10 million of these chains were shared by at least two donors. To remove PCR and sequencing errors, raw reads were error-corrected and collapsed into unique sequences using a nearest-neighbor algorithm that merged closely related sequences. CDR3 sequences were aligned to IMGT reference sequences to assign V, D and J gene segments. For a sequence to be retained, a match of at least six nucleotides was required to both a V gene segment and a J gene segment. A rearrangement was called productive if the CDR3 had no stop codons and remained in frame with V and J, and every other rearrangement was called non-productive. CDR3 was defined by IMGT convention, running from the second conserved V-encoded cysteine to the conserved J-encoded phenylalanine. The earlier analysis of about 530 of the donors excluded any sequence lacking an unambiguous match to a single V gene segment. In an earlier analysis of more than 500 of the donors, a V segment was called functional when productive rearrangements were above 56.7%, and segregating when the standard deviation between donors exceeded 5%. A statistical classification framework was built for diagnosing cytomegalovirus status from the catalog of TCR beta chain sequences. In a later analysis, V and J genes were assigned by comparing TCR nucleotide sequences against IMGT/GENE-DB human TR gene sequences. A later analysis assigned CDR3 sequences and most-parsimonious VDJ recombination scenarios with the TCRdist pipeline. A later analysis defined each TCR beta chain by its CDR3 amino acid sequence plus V-gene family, and excluded reads lacking a unique V-gene family. A later analysis removed over 500 highly shared, low-generation-probability nucleotide sequences to deal with suspected cross-contamination and a sequencing artifact. A later analysis calculated a clonal expansion index for each public chain from normalized within-repertoire ranks of inferred template counts. A later analysis computed generation probabilities with a VDJ recombination model fitted to out-of-frame rearrangements, and checked the results against IGoR. In a later analysis, TCR-TCR, TCR-HLA and TCR-CMV co-occurrence was scored with hypergeometric tests, and a repertoire-size bias correction was applied to TCR pairs. To estimate false discovery rates, a later analysis permuted the HLA or CMV assignments 20 times. In a later analysis, co-occurring TCRs were grouped using DBSCAN, and TCRdist sequence similarity was added for clustering within HLA-allele-positive subsets. Repertoires with fewer than 30,000 or more than 120,000 public chains, plus five repertoires with anomalous nucleotide sharing, were excluded from co-occurrence clustering. TCRdb obtained this table from immuneACCESS and retained in-frame rearrangements with V and J assigned. These tables miss some clones; where compared with another copy, unresolved V genes account for less than half of the shortfall, and the remainder is unexplained. The V and J calls and clone size come from that table; D and trimming were worked out from the DNA. This sample holds roughly 83,000 clones; 70% to 75% were observed only once. Of the sample, around 4.3% falls within the top ten clones.

The sequenced material came from PBMCs. The V and J segments used are TRBV5-1 and TRBJ1-2; tentative D gene TRBD1, with 6 bases matching. This clonotype was obtained from a man in his 60s in good health and CMV-seronegative. The DNA sequence is TGCGCCAGCAGCTCAGCCGGGGCGACAGGAGCTAACTATGGCTACACCTTC. This translates into CASSSAGATGANYGYTF.